What follows are 18 T cell receptor beta chains derived from one specimen sequenced in a study of shared clonotypes between healthy human individuals. The assay was immunoSEQ multiplex PCR, and TCRdb's table has in-frame clones only and misses some. The data show some 2,100,000 clones, 93% seen once. Terminally differentiated effector memory CD45RA+ cells were left out of the naive CD8 fraction, which was CD45RO-negative and positively selected for CCR7. Sequencing was done on a sample of naive CD8+ T cells from PBMCs. These receptors came from a man aged 18 to 29 in good health. Some clones in this sample may be carry-over from other donors' samples.

The genes are TRBV5-4 and TRBJ1-1; perhaps TRBD1 as D (5 bases). V was shortened by 4 bases and J by 3 bases, with 13 bases between the two germline ends. The V gene's germline CDR1 is SGHNT and CDR2 YYREEE (reference sequence). This CDR3 has 14 amino acids. CDR3 in amino acids: CASSESMGHTEAFF. The CDR3 DNA follows: TGTGCCAGCAGCGAAAGTATGGGACACACTGAAGCTTTCTTT.

The V call is TRBV4-1, the J call TRBJ2-7; no clear D. V dropped 6 bases and J dropped 2 bases, with 11 bases sitting between them. This CDR3 comprises 13 residues. CDR1 and CDR2 (germline): MGHRA, YSYEKL. The CDR3 reads CASSPRLAYEQYF. The CDR3 region has the DNA TGCGCCAGCAGTCCCAGGCTAGCCTACGAGCAGTACTTC.

The chain couples TRBV29-1 to TRBJ2-3; a possible D gene is TRBD2 (6 bases). V lost 4 bases to trimming and J lost 0 bases, with 11 bases between them. CDR1 is SQVTM and CDR2 is ANQGSEA in the germline V gene. The CDR3 contains 14 residues. The CDR3: CSVGRGLSTDTQYF. The CDR3, as DNA: TGCAGCGTTGGGCGGGGACTTAGCACAGATACGCAGTATTTT.

Comments on this clone: At the DNA level, this CDR3 is encoded by other sequences in the same sample as well. The rearrangement uses TRBV7-8 and TRBJ1-3; a possible D gene is TRBD1 (6 bases). Between the trimmed V and J ends, which lost 2 bases and 1 base, there was a span of 6 bases. Germline lookup yields CDR1 SGHVS and CDR2 FQNEAQ. This CDR3 spans 14 amino acids. In DNA, the CDR3 is TGTGCCAGCAGCTTAACAGGGTCTGGAAACACCATATATTTT. This sequence encodes CASSLTGSGNTIYF. Together with reference TRBV7-8 and TRBJ1-3, the CDR3 gives the full variable domain: GAGVSQSPRYKVAKRGQDVALRCDPISGHVSLFWYQQALGQGPEFLTYFQNEAQLDKSGLPSDRFFAERPEGSVSTLKIQRTQQEDSAVYLCASSLTGSGNTIYFGEGSWLTVV.

The chain combines TRBV9 with TRBJ2-1; 8 nucleotides line up with TRBD2. V shed 4 bases, J shed 1 base, and the junction held 16 bases outside the gene matches. Germline V gene lookup returns CDR1 SGDLS and CDR2 YYNGEE. The CDR3 has 19 residues. CDR3 nucleotide sequence: TGTGCCAGCAGCCCATCTCCAGCGGGAGTTCCCTTTTCCTACAATGAGCAGTTCTTC. It codes for CASSPSPAGVPFSYNEQFF.

V gene TRBV29-1 combines with J gene TRBJ2-7; D is possibly TRBD2 (6 bases). V lost 8 bases, J lost 4 bases, and 18 bases lay in between. CDR3 size: 13 residues. Germline lookup yields CDR1 SQVTM and CDR2 ANQGSEA. The CDR3: CSISGTREYEQYF. The CDR3 bases are TGCAGCATCTCCGGGACTCGAGAATACGAGCAGTACTTC.

The chain recombines TRBV11-2 with TRBJ2-7; 9 bases agree with TRBD2. V trimming: 5 bases; J trimming: 4 bases; junction bases outside the gene matches: 9. This CDR3 is 15 amino acids long. Germline values: CDR1 SGHAT, CDR2 FQNNGV. The CDR3 DNA sequence: TGTGCCAGCAGCCCCTCGGCTAGCGGGATTTACGAGCAGTACTTC. Protein sequence: CASSPSASGIYEQYF.

The chain has TRBV6-5 and TRBJ2-4; 9 positions match TRBD1. V shed 3 bases, J shed 4 bases, and the junction held 7 bases outside the gene matches. Germline V lookup: CDR1 MNHEY, CDR2 SVGAGI. There are 16 residues in the CDR3. CDR3 DNA: TGTGCCAGCAGTTATCGCCGGGACAGGGCAAAAAACATTCAGTACTTC. Its protein is CASSYRRDRAKNIQYF.

This sequence joins TRBV29-1 and TRBJ2-1; 10 nucleotides line up with TRBD2. J was trimmed by 4 bases and V by 4 bases; bases with no gene match: 4. Germline CDR1 and CDR2: SQVTM and ANQGSEA. This CDR3 comprises 14 residues. CDR3 bases: TGCAGCGTTGCCTGGACTAGCGGATACAATGAGCAGTTCTTC. Amino acids: CSVAWTSGYNEQFF.

A remark on this clone: In the same sample, other DNA sequences code for this CDR3. The chain has TRBV6-1 and TRBJ2-7, with 7 bases matching TRBD1. This CDR3 has 13 residues. V shed 2 bases and J 4 bases; nucleotides not matched to a gene: 2. CDR1 is MNHNS, CDR2 SASEGT, per germline. The chain's CDR3 is CASSEYRGYEQYF. In DNA, the CDR3 is TGTGCCAGCAGTGAATACAGGGGTTACGAGCAGTACTTC.

In its sample, this clone was seen once. The DNA for the CDR3 is TGTGCCATCAGTGACAGACAGGGGGGGACCTACAATGAGCAGTTCTTC. Translating gives CAISDRQGGTYNEQFF. This rearrangement joins TRBV10-3 to TRBJ2-1; 9 bases agree with TRBD1. This CDR3 spans 16 amino acids. Looked up from germline, CDR1 is ENHRY and CDR2 is SYGVKD. The V segment lost 3 bases and the J segment 2 bases; nucleotides outside the gene matches: 5.

The V gene is TRBV2, the J gene TRBJ1-2; TRBD1 might be the D (6 bases). V gave up 5 bases and J gave up 8 bases, with 21 bases separating them. CDR1 SNHLY and CDR2 FYNNEI come from the germline V gene. This CDR3 is 15 amino acids long. The CDR3 loop reads CASSPKRDNLWGYTF. The CDR3 DNA follows: TGTGCCAGCAGTCCTAAACGGGACAATCTATGGGGCTACACCTTC.

This clone has a single count. The rearrangement uses TRBV16 and TRBJ1-5; D gene unclear. CDR3 length: 18 residues. From germline, CDR1 is KGHSY and CDR2 FQNENV. V lost 4 bases, J lost 5 bases, and 24 bases lay in between. CDR3 sequence (DNA): TGTGCCAGCAGCCCTCGGACCTTTCGGCACGGAGATGATCAGCCCCAGCATTTT. Its protein product is CASSPRTFRHGDDQPQHF.

This clone was observed once. The J gene is TRBJ1-1, the V gene TRBV6-5, with D unclear. The germline CDR1 and CDR2 sequences are MNHEY and SVGAGI. The germline V and J ends were trimmed by 8 bases and 5 bases, with 6 bases remaining between them. CDR3 length: 10 amino acids. The CDR3 DNA sequence: TGTGCCAGCTACTTGACTGAAGCTTTCTTT. Translating gives CASYLTEAFF.

The chain uses TRBV9 and TRBJ2-7; TRBD1 might be the D (6 bases). The CDR3 is made up of 16 amino acids. V dropped 0 bases and J dropped 3 bases, with 16 bases sitting between them. Germline-derived CDR1 and CDR2 are SGDLS and YYNGEE. CDR3 sequence (DNA): TGTGCCAGCAGCGTAGGGGAAGGCAGGGGTTACTACGAGCAGTACTTC. Translating gives CASSVGEGRGYYEQYF.

This chain's CDR3 is CASSFSGQSYEQYF. The CDR3 nucleotides are TGTGCCAGCAGCTTCTCAGGACAGAGCTACGAGCAGTACTTC. The chain joins TRBV7-9 to TRBJ2-7; possibly TRBD1 for D (6 bases). This CDR3 spans 14 amino acids. The germline V and J ends were trimmed by 3 bases and 3 bases, with 12 bases remaining between them. Germline lookup yields CDR1 SEHNR and CDR2 FQNEAQ (reference sequence). Variable domain in full (rest from reference TRBV7-9 and TRBJ2-7): DTGVSQNPRHKITKRGQNVTFRCDPISEHNRLYWYRQTLGQGPEFLTYFQNEAQLEKSRLLSDRFSAERPKGSFSTLEIQRTEQGDSAMYLCASSFSGQSYEQYFGPGTRLTVT.

The V and J genes are TRBV2 and TRBJ2-1; TRBD2 matches 7 bases. The CDR3 spans 12 residues. With V trimmed by 6 bases and J by 8 bases, 4 bases remained unmatched. The germline V gene encodes CDR1 SNHLY and CDR2 FYNNEI. For the CDR3, the DNA is TGTGCCAGCAGAGCAGGACTAGATGAGCAGTTCTTC. Amino acid sequence: CASRAGLDEQFF.

A word on this clone: This same CDR3 is encoded by further DNA sequences in the sample. The CDR3 reads CASSLVNEQYF. CDR3 DNA: TGTGCCAGCAGCTTAGTCAACGAGCAGTACTTC. V usage is TRBV7-9 and J usage is TRBJ2-7; D gene ambiguous. V lost 1 base, J lost 5 bases, and 3 bases lay in between. CDR3 length: 11 amino acids. Germline loops: CDR1 SEHNR, CDR2 FQNEAQ (reference sequence). Based on the CDR3 plus reference TRBV7-9 and TRBJ2-7, the full variable domain is DTGVSQNPRHKITKRGQNVTFRCDPISEHNRLYWYRQTLGQGPEFLTYFQNEAQLEKSRLLSDRFSAERPKGSFSTLEIQRTEQGDSAMYLCASSLVNEQYFGPGTRLTVT.